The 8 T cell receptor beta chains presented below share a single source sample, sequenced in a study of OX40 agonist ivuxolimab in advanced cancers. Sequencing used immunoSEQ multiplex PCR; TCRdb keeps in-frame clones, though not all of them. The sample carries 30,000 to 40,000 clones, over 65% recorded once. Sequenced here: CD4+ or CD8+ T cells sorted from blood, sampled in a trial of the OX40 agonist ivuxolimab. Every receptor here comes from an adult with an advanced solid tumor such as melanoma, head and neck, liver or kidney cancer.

CDR3 sequence (DNA): TGTGCCAGCAGCGTAGGACTAGCGGGAGCCTCCTTCTCCTACAATGAGCAGTTCTTC. Protein sequence: CASSVGLAGASFSYNEQFF. J is TRBJ2-1 and V is TRBV9; 12 bases match TRBD2. The V gene's germline CDR1 is SGDLS and CDR2 YYNGEE. The CDR3 runs to 19 residues. J lost 0 bases, V lost 0 bases, and 7 bases had no gene match.

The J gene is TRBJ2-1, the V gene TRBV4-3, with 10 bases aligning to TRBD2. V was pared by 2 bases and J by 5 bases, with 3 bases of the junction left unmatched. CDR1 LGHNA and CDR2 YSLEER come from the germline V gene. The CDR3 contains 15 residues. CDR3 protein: CASSQRLAGHNEQFF. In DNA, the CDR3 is TGCGCCAGCAGCCAAAGACTAGCGGGTCACAATGAGCAGTTCTTC.

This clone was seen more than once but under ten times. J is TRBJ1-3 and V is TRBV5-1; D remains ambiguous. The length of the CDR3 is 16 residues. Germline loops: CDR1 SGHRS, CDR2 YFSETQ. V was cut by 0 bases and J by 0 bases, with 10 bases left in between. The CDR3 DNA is TGCGCCAGCAGCTTGGCCCCAGGCCGCTCTGGAAACACCATATATTTT. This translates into CASSLAPGRSGNTIYF. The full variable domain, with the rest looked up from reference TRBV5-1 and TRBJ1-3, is KAGVTQTPRYLIKTRGQQVTLSCSPISGHRSVSWYQQTPGQGLQFLFEYFSETQRNKGNFPGRFSGRQFSNSRSEMNVSTLELGDSALYLCASSLAPGRSGNTIYFGEGSWLTVV.

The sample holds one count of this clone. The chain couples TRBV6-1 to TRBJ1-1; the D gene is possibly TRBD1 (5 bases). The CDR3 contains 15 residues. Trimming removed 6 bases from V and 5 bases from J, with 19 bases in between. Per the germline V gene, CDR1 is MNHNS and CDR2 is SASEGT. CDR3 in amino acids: CASRNTGTGWTEAFF. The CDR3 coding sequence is TGTGCCAGCAGAAACACCGGGACGGGATGGACTGAAGCTTTCTTT.

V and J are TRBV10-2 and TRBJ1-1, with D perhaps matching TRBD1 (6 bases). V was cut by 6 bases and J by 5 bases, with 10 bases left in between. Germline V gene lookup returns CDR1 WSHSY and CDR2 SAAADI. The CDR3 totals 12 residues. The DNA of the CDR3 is TGCGCCAGCAGAGCAGGGGCGACTGAAGCTTTCTTT. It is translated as CASRAGATEAFF.

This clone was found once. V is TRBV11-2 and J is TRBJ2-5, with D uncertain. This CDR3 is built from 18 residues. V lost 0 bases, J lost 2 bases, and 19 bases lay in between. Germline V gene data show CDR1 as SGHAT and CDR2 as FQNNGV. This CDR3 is CASSLEIFGVNSQETQYF. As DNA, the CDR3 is TGTGCCAGCAGCTTAGAGATATTTGGGGTGAATAGTCAAGAGACCCAGTACTTC.

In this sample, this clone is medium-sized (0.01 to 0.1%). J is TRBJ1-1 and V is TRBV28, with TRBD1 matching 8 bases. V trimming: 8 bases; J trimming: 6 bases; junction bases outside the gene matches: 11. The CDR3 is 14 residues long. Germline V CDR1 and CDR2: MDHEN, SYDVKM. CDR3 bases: TGTGCCAGCGGAAAGACAGGGGAATGGGCTGAAGCTTTCTTT. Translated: CASGKTGEWAEAFF.

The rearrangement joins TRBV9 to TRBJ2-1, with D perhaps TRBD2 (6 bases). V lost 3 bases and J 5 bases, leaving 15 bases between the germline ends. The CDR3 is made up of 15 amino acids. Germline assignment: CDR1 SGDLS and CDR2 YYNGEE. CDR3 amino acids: CASSEIGGWDNEQFF. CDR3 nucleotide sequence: TGTGCCAGCAGCGAGATTGGGGGGTGGGACAATGAGCAGTTCTTC.